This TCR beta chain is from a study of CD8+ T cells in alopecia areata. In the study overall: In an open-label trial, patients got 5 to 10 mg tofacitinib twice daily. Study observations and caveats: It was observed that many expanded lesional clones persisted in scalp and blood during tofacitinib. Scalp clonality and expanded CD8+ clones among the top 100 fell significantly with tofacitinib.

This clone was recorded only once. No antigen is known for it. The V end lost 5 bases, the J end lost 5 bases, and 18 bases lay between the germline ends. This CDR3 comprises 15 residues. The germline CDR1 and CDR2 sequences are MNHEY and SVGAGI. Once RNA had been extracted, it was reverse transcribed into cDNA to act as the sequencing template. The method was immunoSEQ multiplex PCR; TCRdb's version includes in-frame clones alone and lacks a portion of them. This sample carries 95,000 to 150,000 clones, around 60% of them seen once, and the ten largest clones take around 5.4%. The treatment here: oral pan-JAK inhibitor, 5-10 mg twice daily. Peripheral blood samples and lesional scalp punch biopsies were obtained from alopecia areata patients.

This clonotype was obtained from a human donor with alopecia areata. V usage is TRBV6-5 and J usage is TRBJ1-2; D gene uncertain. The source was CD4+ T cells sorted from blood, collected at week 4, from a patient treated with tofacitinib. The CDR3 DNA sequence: TGTGCCAGCAGTCCCCCCGGGTCTTGGTTTTATGGCTACACCTTC. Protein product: CASSPPGSWFYGYTF.